A single sample is the source of the 4 T cell receptor beta chains below, sequenced in a study of OX40 agonist ivuxolimab in advanced cancers. Produced via immunoSEQ multiplex PCR; TCRdb's table is partial and in-frame only. This table has tens of thousands of clones, roughly 89% appearing once. This specimen consisted of CD4+ or CD8+ T cells sorted from blood, obtained in a trial of the OX40 agonist ivuxolimab. All receptors derive from an adult with an advanced solid tumor such as melanoma, head and neck, liver or kidney cancer.

The chain is built from TRBV30 and TRBJ1-6; D is ambiguous. Trimming took 2 bases from V and 8 from J, leaving 10 bases between them. Looked up from germline, CDR1 is GTSNPN and CDR2 is SVGIG (reference sequence). The CDR3 extends over 13 amino acids. CDR3 bases: TGTGCCTGGAGTCAAAGAGATTATTCACCCCTCCACTTT. Translated, it gives CAWSQRDYSPLHF.

This chain joins TRBV27 and TRBJ2-5; D gene uncertain. The J call is doubtful: the DNA matches TRBJ2-7 better. The CDR3 sequence is 14 residues long. In germline, CDR1 is MNHEY, CDR2 SMNVEV (reference sequence). The CDR3 DNA reads TGTGCCAGCAGTTTTCGCTTCGGGCTCTACGAGCAGTACTTC. This sequence encodes CASSFRFGLYEQYF.

The chain has TRBV7-8 and TRBJ2-1; D is undetermined. CDR3 length equals 13 residues. Germline V CDR1 and CDR2: SGHVS, FQNEAQ. The V and J ends lost 2 bases and 7 bases respectively, with 9 bases between them. CDR3 loop: CASSLFDGNEQFF. In DNA form, the CDR3 reads TGTGCCAGCAGCTTATTTGACGGTAATGAGCAGTTCTTC.

The genes are TRBV7-2 and TRBJ2-5, with a possible D match to TRBD2 (6 bases). V shed 2 bases and J shed 4 bases, with 14 bases lying between them. The CDR3 spans 15 residues. CDR1 SGHTA and CDR2 FQGNSA come from the germline V gene. This chain's CDR3 is CASSLFSRRGETQYF. CDR3 in DNA: TGTGCCAGCAGCTTATTTTCTCGGCGGGGAGAGACCCAGTACTTC.